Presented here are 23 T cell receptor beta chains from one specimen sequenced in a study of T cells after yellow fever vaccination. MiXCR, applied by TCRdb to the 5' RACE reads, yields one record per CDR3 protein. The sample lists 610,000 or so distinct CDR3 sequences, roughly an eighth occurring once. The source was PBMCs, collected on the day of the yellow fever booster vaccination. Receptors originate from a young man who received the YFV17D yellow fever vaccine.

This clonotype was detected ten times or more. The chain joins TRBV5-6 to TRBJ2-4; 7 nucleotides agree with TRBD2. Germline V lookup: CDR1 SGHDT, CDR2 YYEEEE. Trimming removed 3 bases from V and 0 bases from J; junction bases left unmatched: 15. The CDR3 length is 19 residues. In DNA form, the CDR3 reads TGTGCCAGCAGCTACAACTCCCACAGCGGGACCGAAGCCAAAAACATTCAGTACTTC. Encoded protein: CASSYNSHSGTEAKNIQYF.

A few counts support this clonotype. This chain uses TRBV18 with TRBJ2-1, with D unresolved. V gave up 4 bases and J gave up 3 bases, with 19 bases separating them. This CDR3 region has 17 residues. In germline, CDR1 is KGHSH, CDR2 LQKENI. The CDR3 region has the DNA TGTGCCAGCTCACTATTCTTAGGGAAGGGCCTCTACAATGAGCAGTTCTTC. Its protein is CASSLFLGKGLYNEQFF.

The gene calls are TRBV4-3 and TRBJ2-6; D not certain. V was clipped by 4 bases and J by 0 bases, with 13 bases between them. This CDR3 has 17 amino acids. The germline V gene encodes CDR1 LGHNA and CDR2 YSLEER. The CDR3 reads CASSPRASSSGANVLTF. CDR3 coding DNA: TGCGCCAGCAGCCCCCGGGCCTCGAGCTCTGGGGCCAACGTCCTGACTTTC.

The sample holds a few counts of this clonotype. Here the CDR3 reads CASSQGHLLAKNIQYF. CDR3 nucleotides: TGCGCCAGCAGCCAGGGACATCTACTAGCCAAAAACATTCAGTACTTC. The chain uses TRBV4-3 and TRBJ2-4; possibly TRBD1 for D (6 bases). CDR3 length: 16 amino acids. Germline CDR1 and CDR2: LGHNA and YSLEER. Trimming cost V 3 bases and J 0 bases, with 12 bases left between them.

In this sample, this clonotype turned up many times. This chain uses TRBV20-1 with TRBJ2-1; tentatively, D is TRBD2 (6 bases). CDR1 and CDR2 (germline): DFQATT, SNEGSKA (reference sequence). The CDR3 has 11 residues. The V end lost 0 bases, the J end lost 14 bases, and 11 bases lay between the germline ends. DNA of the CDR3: TGCAGTGCTAGAGACCCCGGAGGGGAGTTCTTC. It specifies CSARDPGGEFF.

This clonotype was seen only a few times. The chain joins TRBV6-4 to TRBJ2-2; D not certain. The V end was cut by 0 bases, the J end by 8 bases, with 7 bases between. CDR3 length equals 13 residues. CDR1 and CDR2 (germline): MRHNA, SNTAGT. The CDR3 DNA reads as TGTGCCAGCAGTGACTCGGCTGCTGGGGAGCTGTTTTTT. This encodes CASSDSAAGELFF.

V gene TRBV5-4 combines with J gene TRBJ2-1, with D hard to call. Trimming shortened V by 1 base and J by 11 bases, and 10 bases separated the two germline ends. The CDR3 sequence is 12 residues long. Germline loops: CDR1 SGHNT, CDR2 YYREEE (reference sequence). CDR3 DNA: TGTGCCAGCAGCTTGTTTCCGGACCAGCAGTTCTTC. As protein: CASSLFPDQQFF.

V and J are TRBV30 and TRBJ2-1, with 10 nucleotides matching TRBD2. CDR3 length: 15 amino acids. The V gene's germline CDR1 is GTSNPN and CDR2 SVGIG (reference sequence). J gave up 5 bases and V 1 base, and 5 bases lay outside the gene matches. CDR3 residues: CAWSEVAGGHNEQFF. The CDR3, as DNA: TGTGCCTGGAGTGAGGTAGCGGGAGGCCACAATGAGCAGTTCTTC.

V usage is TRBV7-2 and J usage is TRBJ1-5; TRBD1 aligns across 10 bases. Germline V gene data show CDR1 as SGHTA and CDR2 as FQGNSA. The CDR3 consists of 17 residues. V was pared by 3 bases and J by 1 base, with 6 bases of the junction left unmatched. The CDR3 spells CASSFSGTGASNQPQHF. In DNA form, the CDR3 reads TGTGCCAGCAGCTTCAGCGGGACAGGGGCCAGCAATCAGCCCCAGCATTTT. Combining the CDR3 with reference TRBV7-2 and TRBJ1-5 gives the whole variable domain GAGVSQSPSNKVTEKGKDVELRCDPISGHTALYWYRQSLGQGLEFLIYFQGNSAPDKSGLPSDRFSAERTGGSVSTLTIQRTQQEDSAVYLCASSFSGTGASNQPQHFGDGTRLSIL.

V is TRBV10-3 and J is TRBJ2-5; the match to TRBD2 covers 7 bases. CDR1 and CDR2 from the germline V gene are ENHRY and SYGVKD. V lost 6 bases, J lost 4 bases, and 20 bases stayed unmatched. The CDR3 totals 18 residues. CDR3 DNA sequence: TGTGCCATCAGGTCGGGAGGAGGTTCTCAGGGTCGTCTAGAGACCCAGTACTTC. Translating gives CAIRSGGGSQGRLETQYF.

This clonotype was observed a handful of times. As DNA, the CDR3 is TGCAGTGCTAGTAGGAGGGTAGATGAGCAGTTCTTC. Amino acid sequence: CSASRRVDEQFF. V gene TRBV20-1 combines with J gene TRBJ2-1; tentatively, D is TRBD2 (6 bases). V lost 3 bases and J lost 8, with 11 bases in between. CDR1 is DFQATT, CDR2 SNEGSKA, per germline (reference sequence). This CDR3 is 12 amino acids long.

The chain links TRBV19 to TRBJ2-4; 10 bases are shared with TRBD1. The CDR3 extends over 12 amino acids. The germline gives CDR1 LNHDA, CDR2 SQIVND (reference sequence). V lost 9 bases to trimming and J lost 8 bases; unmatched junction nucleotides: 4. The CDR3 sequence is CASGDRGYIQYF. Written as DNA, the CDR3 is TGTGCCAGCGGGGACAGGGGTTACATTCAGTACTTC. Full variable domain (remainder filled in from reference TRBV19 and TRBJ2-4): DGGITQSPKYLFRKEGQNVTLSCEQNLNHDAMYWYRQDPGQGLRLIYYSQIVNDFQKGDIAEGYSVSREKKESFPLTVTSAQKNPTAFYLCASGDRGYIQYFGAGTRLSVL.

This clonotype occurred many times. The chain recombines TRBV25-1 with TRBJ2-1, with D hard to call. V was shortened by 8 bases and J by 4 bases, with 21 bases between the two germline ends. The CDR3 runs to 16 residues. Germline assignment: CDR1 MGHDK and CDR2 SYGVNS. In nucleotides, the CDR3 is TGTGCCAGCTCTTTTACGGGCAGCAAATATTACAATGAGCAGTTCTTC. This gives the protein CASSFTGSKYYNEQFF. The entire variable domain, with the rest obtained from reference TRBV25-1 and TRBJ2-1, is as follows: EADIYQTPRYLVIGTGKKITLECSQTMGHDKMYWYQQDPGMELHLIHYSYGVNSTEKGDLSSESTVSRIRTEHFPLTLESARPSHTSQYLCASSFTGSKYYNEQFFGPGTRLTVL.

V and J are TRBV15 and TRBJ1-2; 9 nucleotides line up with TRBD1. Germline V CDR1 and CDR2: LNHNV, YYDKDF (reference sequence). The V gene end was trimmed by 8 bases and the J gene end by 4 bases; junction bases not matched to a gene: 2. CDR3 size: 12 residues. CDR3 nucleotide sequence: TGTGCCACCGGACAGGGGACCTATGGCTACACCTTC. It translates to CATGQGTYGYTF.

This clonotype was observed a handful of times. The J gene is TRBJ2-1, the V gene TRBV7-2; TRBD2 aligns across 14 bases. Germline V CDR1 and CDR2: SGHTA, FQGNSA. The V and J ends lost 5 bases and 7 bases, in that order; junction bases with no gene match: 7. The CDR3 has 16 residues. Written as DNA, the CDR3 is TGTGCCAGCAGCATATCGGGACTAGCGGGAGTTAATGAGCAGTTCTTC. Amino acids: CASSISGLAGVNEQFF.

CDR3 DNA sequence: TGCAGCGTTGAAAAGCGGGATCCCTACGAGCAGTACTTC. Its translation is CSVEKRDPYEQYF. J is TRBJ2-7 and V is TRBV29-1, with 7 bases fitting TRBD2. V shed 2 bases and J 2 bases; nucleotides not matched to a gene: 3. This CDR3 spans 13 amino acids. Germline CDR1 reads SQVTM; CDR2 reads ANQGSEA.

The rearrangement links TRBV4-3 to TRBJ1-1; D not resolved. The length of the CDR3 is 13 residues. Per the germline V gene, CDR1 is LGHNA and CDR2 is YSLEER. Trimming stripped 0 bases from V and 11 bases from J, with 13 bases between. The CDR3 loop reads CASSQDLFGVAFF. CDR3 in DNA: TGCGCCAGCAGCCAAGATCTCTTCGGGGTCGCTTTCTTT.

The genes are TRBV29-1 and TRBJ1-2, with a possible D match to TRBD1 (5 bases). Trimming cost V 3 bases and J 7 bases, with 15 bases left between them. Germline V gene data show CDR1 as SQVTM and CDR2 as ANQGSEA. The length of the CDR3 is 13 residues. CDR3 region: CSVEYGTRVGYTF. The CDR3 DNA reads TGCAGCGTTGAGTATGGGACCAGGGTTGGCTACACCTTC.

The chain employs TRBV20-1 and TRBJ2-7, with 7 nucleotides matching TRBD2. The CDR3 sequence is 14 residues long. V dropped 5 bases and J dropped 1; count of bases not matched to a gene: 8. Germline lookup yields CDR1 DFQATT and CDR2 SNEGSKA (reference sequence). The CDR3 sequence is CSAPPGLRSYEQYF. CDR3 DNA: TGCAGTGCTCCACCGGGACTAAGGTCCTACGAGCAGTACTTC.

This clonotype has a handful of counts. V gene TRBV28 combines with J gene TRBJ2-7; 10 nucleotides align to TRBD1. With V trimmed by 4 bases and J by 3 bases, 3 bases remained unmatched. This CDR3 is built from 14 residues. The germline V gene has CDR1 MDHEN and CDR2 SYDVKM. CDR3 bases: TGTGCCAGCAGTTCGGACAGGGGGGTCTACGAGCAGTACTTC. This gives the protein CASSSDRGVYEQYF.

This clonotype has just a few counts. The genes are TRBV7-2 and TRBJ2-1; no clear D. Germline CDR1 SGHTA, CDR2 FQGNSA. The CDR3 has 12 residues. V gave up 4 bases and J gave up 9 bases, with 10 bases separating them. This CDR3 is CASSSSHSEQFF. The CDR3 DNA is TGTGCCAGCAGCTCCTCCCATAGTGAGCAGTTCTTC.

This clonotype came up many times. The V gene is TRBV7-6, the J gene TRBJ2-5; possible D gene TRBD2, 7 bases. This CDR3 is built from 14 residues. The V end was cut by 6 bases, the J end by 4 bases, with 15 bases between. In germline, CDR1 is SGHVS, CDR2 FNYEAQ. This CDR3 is CASSSSGGGETQYF. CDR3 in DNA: TGTGCCAGCAGTTCTAGCGGAGGGGGAGAGACCCAGTACTTC.

The CDR3 DNA is TGTGCCTGGAGTGGGGGCTCGGGGGTTAGCAATCAGCCCCAGCATTTT. It codes for CAWSGGSGVSNQPQHF. The J gene is TRBJ1-5, the V gene TRBV30; TRBD1 is a possible D gene (5 bases). Germline loops: CDR1 GTSNPN, CDR2 SVGIG (reference sequence). V was cut by 1 base and J by 0 bases, with 13 bases left in between. This CDR3 spans 16 amino acids. Full variable domain (outside the CDR3, taken from reference TRBV30 and TRBJ1-5): SQTIHQWPATLVQPVGSPLSLECTVEGTSNPNLYWYRQAAGRGLQLLFYSVGIGQISSEVPQNLSASRPQDRQFILSSKKLLLSDSGFYLCAWSGGSGVSNQPQHFGDGTRLSIL.